A selection of T cell receptor beta chains follows, all from one sample in a study of T-cell memory formation after mild COVID-19. TCRdb re-derived calls from the 5' RACE reads in MiXCR, one entry per CDR3 protein. The data hold 100,000 to 120,000 distinct CDR3 sequences, with approximately 21% observed a single time. The sequencing sample was made of PBMCs or a T cell subset sorted from them (not recorded which). All receptors come from a man aged 18-30 years who had mild COVID-19 (a few samples of this study predate the infection). Cell type and time point are not known. CDR3s include the opening cysteine and the closing phenylalanine or tryptophan. Fields, in order: D gene, V gene, J gene, clone size, CDR3 DNA, CDR3 protein. D genes are given only for firm matches. Clone size is shown for a subset of rows, as once, few, many or a class of expanded clone.

TRBD1	TRBV12-3/TRBV12-4	TRBJ2-7	few	TGTGCCAGCAAGACAGGGGGCTACGAGCAGTACTTC	CASKTGGYEQYF
TRBD1	TRBV24-1	TRBJ2-2	.	TGTGCCACTCCAGCCCCCGGGACAGGGGGAGAGACCGGGGAGCTGTTTTTT	CATPAPGTGGETGELFF
.	TRBV29-1	TRBJ2-5	few	TGCAGCGTTGAGGTCGGGCAGGCGACGTACCAAGAGACCCAGTACTTC	CSVEVGQATYQETQYF
.	TRBV5-5	TRBJ1-2	.	TGTGCCAGCAGCTTGGCAGGGCACAACTATGGCTACACCTTC	CASSLAGHNYGYTF
.	TRBV7-2	TRBJ2-3	few	TGTGCCAGCCGCCCTTCGAGGGCAGATACGCAGTATTTT	CASRPSRADTQYF
TRBD2	TRBV7-3	TRBJ2-2	few	TGTGCCAGCAGCCCCGGACTAGCGGGGGTGAACACCGGGGAGCTGTTTTTT	CASSPGLAGVNTGELFF
TRBD1	TRBV29-1	TRBJ2-1	few	TGCAGCGTTGGCTTCCCAGGGACAGCTCCCTACAATGAGCAGTTCTTC	CSVGFPGTAPYNEQFF
.	TRBV7-3	TRBJ2-4	few	TGTGCCAGCAGCCTCGACCATTGGAACATTCAGTACTTC	CASSLDHWNIQYF
.	TRBV5-4	TRBJ2-7	.	TGTGCCAGCAGTCCGGGACATGGATCTTCCTACGAGCAGTACTTC	CASSPGHGSSYEQYF
TRBD1	TRBV12-3/TRBV12-4	TRBJ2-1	.	TGTGCCAGCCGAACAGGGGCCAATGAGCAGTTCTTC	CASRTGANEQFF
TRBD2	TRBV6-2/TRBV6-3	TRBJ2-1	.	TGTGCCAGCAGTTACTCCCCGGGACTAGCGGGACTGGGGGTCTATGAGCAGTTCTTC	CASSYSPGLAGLGVYEQFF
TRBD1	TRBV7-8	TRBJ1-1	.	TGTGCCAGCAGCTTATCGGAGGGGGCGAACACTGAAGCTTTCTTT	CASSLSEGANTEAFF
.	TRBV5-1	TRBJ2-5	.	TGCGCCAGCAGCTCGTTAGAACAAGAGACCCAGTACTTC	CASSSLEQETQYF
.	TRBV7-2	TRBJ2-2	few	TGTGCCAGCAGCTCGAGACGTGGCAGCACCGGGGAGCTGTTTTTT	CASSSRRGSTGELFF
.	TRBV20-1	TRBJ2-1	once	TGCAGTGCTAGAGATCTGGGCGGCGGGGACTCCTACAATGAGCAGTTCTTC	CSARDLGGGDSYNEQFF
TRBD1	TRBV7-6	TRBJ2-2	.	TGTGCCAGCAGCTATAGGGGGACAGGGATCACCGGGGAGCTGTTTTTT	CASSYRGTGITGELFF
TRBD2	TRBV14	TRBJ2-1	.	TGTGCCAGCAGCCCGCGGGACTACGTCGCCTTCTCCTACAATGAGCAGTTCTTC	CASSPRDYVAFSYNEQFF
TRBD1	TRBV10-3	TRBJ1-5	.	TGTGCCACAGGACAGGGCAATCAGCCCCAGCATTTT	CATGQGNQPQHF
.	TRBV6-5	TRBJ2-7	.	TGTGCCAGCAGTTACTCGGGGTTGGAGGGGTTAGGCTACGAGCAGTACTTC	CASSYSGLEGLGYEQYF
.	TRBV6-5	TRBJ1-1	few	TGTGCCAGCAGTTACGTGGCCCAGGTGGGTGGGTTCACTGAAGCTTTCTTT	CASSYVAQVGGFTEAFF
.	TRBV27	TRBJ1-3	.	TGTGCCAGCAGTTTCGGAGCCGGCGGAAACACCATATATTTT	CASSFGAGGNTIYF
TRBD1	TRBV13	TRBJ2-5	.	TGTGCCAGCAGCTATGGGACAGGATCCCAAGAGACCCAGTACTTC	CASSYGTGSQETQYF
.	TRBV24-1	TRBJ1-1	few	TGTGCCACCAGTGACCGACAAGGGCAATGGGCCACTGAAGCTTTCTTT	CATSDRQGQWATEAFF
.	TRBV14	TRBJ2-5	.	TGTGCCAGCAGCCAAGAAGAAACCGTCGGAGAGACCCAGTACTTC	CASSQEETVGETQYF
.	TRBV5-1	TRBJ1-2	.	TGCGCCAGCAGCCACGTAGGAGACCGACATAACTATGGCTACACCTTC	CASSHVGDRHNYGYTF
.	TRBV12-3/TRBV12-4	TRBJ2-7	few	TGTGCCAGCACGGAAGGGTACGAGCAGTACTTC	CASTEGYEQYF
.	TRBV14	TRBJ2-5	.	TGTGCCAGCAGCCAAGACCCCCTAGAGACCCAGTACTTC	CASSQDPLETQYF
.	TRBV5-6	TRBJ1-1	few	TGTGCCAGCAGCTTGCACAGGGCGACTGAAGCTTTCTTT	CASSLHRATEAFF
.	TRBV29-1	TRBJ2-6	.	TGCAGCGTTTTGGGTGTTAGCGGGGCCAACGTCCTGACTTTC	CSVLGVSGANVLTF
TRBD2	TRBV5-1	TRBJ2-1	.	TGCGCCAGCAGCTGGAGGGGACTAGCGGGGAATGAGCAGTTCTTC	CASSWRGLAGNEQFF
.	TRBV7-9	TRBJ2-1	few	TGTGCCAGCAGCTTATACCCCGGGATGTACAATGAGCAGTTCTTC	CASSLYPGMYNEQFF
.	TRBV4-1	TRBJ2-1	.	TGCGCCAGCAGCCCCTGGACCGGGTTTGAGCAGTTCTTC	CASSPWTGFEQFF
.	TRBV20-1	TRBJ2-2	.	TGCAGTGCCGCCGGGACAACTAACACCGGGGAGCTGTTTTTT	CSAAGTTNTGELFF
.	TRBV29-1	TRBJ2-4	few	TGCAGCGTCCGGCTAGCCAAAAACATTCAGTACTTC	CSVRLAKNIQYF
.	TRBV4-3	TRBJ2-2	many	TGCGCCAGCAGACTCGAAATCAGTTCCGGGGAGCTGTTTTTT	CASRLEISSGELFF
.	TRBV4-1	TRBJ1-5	.	TGCGCCAGCAGCGAACGGACGGTGAGCAATCAGCCCCAGCATTTT	CASSERTVSNQPQHF
.	TRBV27	TRBJ2-3	.	TGTGCCAGCAGTTTCATAGGAGGTTCTAGCACAGATACGCAGTATTTT	CASSFIGGSSTDTQYF
.	TRBV12-3/TRBV12-4	TRBJ2-5	many	TGTGCCAGCAGGGGGGAGACCCAGTACTTC	CASRGETQYF
TRBD1	TRBV11-2	TRBJ2-7	few	TGTGCCAGCAGCTTTGGGACAGGGATCTCCTACGAGCAGTACTTC	CASSFGTGISYEQYF
.	TRBV2	TRBJ2-1	few	TGTGCCAGCAGTAACCGGGACGGATACAATGAGCAGTTCTTC	CASSNRDGYNEQFF